A single sample is the source of the 18 T cell receptor beta chains below, sequenced in a study of early T cells in non-severe SARS-CoV-2 infection. TCRdb re-analysed the 5' RACE reads in MiXCR, keeping a single row per CDR3 protein. The sample has roughly 12,000 distinct CDR3 sequences, 4.8% seen once. Sequencing was carried out using whole blood. Source of these receptors: an adult who was a healthcare worker with PCR-confirmed SARS-CoV-2 infection or an uninfected control (not recorded which).

This chain links TRBV5-1 with TRBJ1-4; D gene unclear. Per germline, CDR1 SGHRS and CDR2 YFSETQ. The CDR3 length is 14 residues. The V gene lost 5 bases and the J gene lost 5 bases, with 13 bases spanning the gap. CDR3 bases: TGCGCCAGCAGGTTTGCACCTGAAAATGAAAAACTGTTTTTT. Its translation: CASRFAPENEKLFF.

This clonotype came up many times. This chain joins TRBV19 and TRBJ1-5; TRBD1 matches 7 bases. The V segment lost 6 bases and the J segment 5 bases; nucleotides outside the gene matches: 7. The CDR3 is 14 amino acids. Germline V gives CDR1 LNHDA, CDR2 SQIVND (reference sequence). In DNA form, the CDR3 reads TGTGCCAGTAGCCAAGGGACAGCAGATCAGCCCCAGCATTTT. It yields the protein CASSQGTADQPQHF.

This clonotype came up a few times. This chain joins TRBV12-3 or TRBV12-4 and TRBJ1-6, with a weak D call TRBD1 (5 bases). The CDR3 covers 15 residues. V was trimmed by 4 bases and J by 3 bases, leaving 10 bases between them. The CDR3 loop is CASSSPGRYNSPLHF. The CDR3, as DNA: TGTGCCAGCAGTTCCCCGGGGCGCTATAATTCACCCCTCCACTTT.

V and J are TRBV6-5 and TRBJ2-7, with D maybe TRBD2 (6 bases). Germline assignment: CDR1 MNHEY and CDR2 SVGAGI. This CDR3 contains 12 residues. The V and J ends lost 11 bases and 1 base respectively, with 12 bases between them. This CDR3 is CAARGWSYEQYF. The CDR3 DNA reads as TGTGCCGCGCGGGGTTGGTCCTACGAGCAGTACTTC.

This clonotype occurred a few times. This sequence may be a read error, since a much larger clone differs from it by one base. CDR3 loop: CASSSGTSGQQETQYF. CDR3 DNA sequence: TGTGCCAGCAGCTCGGGTACTTCGGGACAGCAAGAGACCCAGTACTTC. This rearrangement joins TRBV11-3 to TRBJ2-5, with 7 bases that match TRBD1. With 4 bases clipped from V and 2 bases from J, the junction kept 10 bases outside the gene matches. Germline CDR1 and CDR2: SGHNT and YENEEA. The CDR3 runs 16 residues. Supplemented by reference TRBV11-3 and TRBJ2-5, the full variable domain reads EAGVVQSPRYKIIEKKQPVAFWCNPISGHNTLYWYLQNLGQGPELLIRYENEEAVDDSQLPKDRFSAERLKGVDSTLKIQPAELGDSAVYLCASSSGTSGQQETQYFGPGTRLLVL.

By sample fraction, this clonotype is medium-sized. J is TRBJ1-1 and V is TRBV12-3 or TRBV12-4; D remains ambiguous. The CDR3 has 13 residues. V was pared by 2 bases and J by 4 bases, with 8 bases between. This chain's CDR3 is CASSLLGSTEAFF. CDR3 nucleotide sequence: TGTGCCAGCAGTTTATTAGGGTCCACTGAAGCTTTCTTT.

This clonotype was observed at least ten times. The V gene is TRBV7-8, the J gene TRBJ2-1; D tentatively fits TRBD1 or TRBD2 (5 bases each). The CDR3 has 15 amino acids. The V gene's germline CDR1 is SGHVS and CDR2 FQNEAQ. Trimming cost V 6 bases and J 5 bases, with 17 bases left between them. The CDR3 protein is CASSRTGTHNNEQFF. DNA for the CDR3: TGTGCCAGCAGTCGTACCGGGACCCATAACAATGAGCAGTTCTTC.

Within the sample, this clonotype is medium-sized. This sequence joins TRBV29-1 and TRBJ1-1, with 10 nucleotides matching TRBD1. The CDR3 is 14 residues long. Germline CDR1 SQVTM, CDR2 ANQGSEA. V lost 3 bases to trimming and J lost 5 bases; unmatched junction nucleotides: 6. The CDR3 spells CSVDNRDRGTEAFF. The CDR3 bases are TGCAGCGTTGACAACCGGGACAGGGGTACTGAAGCTTTCTTT.

The table lists this clonotype with many counts. This chain joins TRBV19 and TRBJ2-7; the match to TRBD1 covers 7 bases. Losses at the gene ends were 5 bases for V and 0 bases for J; bases not matched to a gene: 7. The germline CDR1 and CDR2 sequences are LNHDA and SQIVND (reference sequence). The CDR3 is 15 residues long. The CDR3 spells CASSPRRDSSYEQYF. The CDR3 nucleotides are TGTGCCAGTAGTCCCCGCCGGGACAGCTCCTACGAGCAGTACTTC. The full variable domain, its missing parts supplied by reference TRBV19 and TRBJ2-7, is DGGITQSPKYLFRKEGQNVTLSCEQNLNHDAMYWYRQDPGQGLRLIYYSQIVNDFQKGDIAEGYSVSREKKESFPLTVTSAQKNPTAFYLCASSPRRDSSYEQYFGPGTRLTVT.

This clonotype has a count of ten or more. The rearrangement joins TRBV4-3 to TRBJ2-7; TRBD1 agrees at 7 bases. The J segment lost 2 bases and the V segment lost 1 base, leaving 2 bases of the junction unmatched. The V gene's germline CDR1 is LGHNA and CDR2 YSLEER. CDR3 length: 14 amino acids. CDR3 amino acids: CASSQGRGTYEQYF. In DNA, the CDR3 is TGCGCCAGCAGCCAAGGCAGGGGGACCTACGAGCAGTACTTC.

The table lists this clonotype with a few counts. The CDR3 here is CASSLGGQLIGETQYF. The DNA for the CDR3 is TGTGCCAGCAGCTTAGGCGGACAACTCATCGGAGAGACCCAGTACTTC. The V call is TRBV7-7, the J call TRBJ2-5, with a tentative D call TRBD1 (5 bases). The CDR3 runs to 16 residues. Trimming took off 1 base at V and 4 bases at J, with 16 bases between the two ends. Germline V gene data show CDR1 as SSHAT and CDR2 as FNYEAQ (reference sequence).

Many counts were recorded for this clonotype. V usage is TRBV4-3 and J usage is TRBJ2-7, with TRBD1 matching 8 bases. The CDR3 runs to 17 residues. Germline V gene data show CDR1 as LGHNA and CDR2 as YSLEER. V lost 0 bases, J lost 4 bases, and 11 bases stayed unmatched. The CDR3 here is CASSQEIIRDRLYEQYF. The CDR3 DNA is TGCGCCAGCAGCCAAGAAATCATCCGGGACAGGCTATACGAGCAGTACTTC.

This clonotype is medium-sized within its sample. This chain uses TRBV24-1 with TRBJ2-1, with TRBD2 as a possible D gene (5 bases). This CDR3 has 13 residues. V lost 1 base, J lost 10 bases, and 10 bases lay in between. Germline V gene sequence: CDR1 KGHDR, CDR2 SFDVKD. The CDR3 DNA reads as TGTGCCACCAGTGATTTTTCGAGGGAGGAGCAGTTCTTC. Its translation is CATSDFSREEQFF.

This clonotype was picked up a small number of times. V gene TRBV6-6 combines with J gene TRBJ2-3; tentative D call: TRBD1 (6 bases). Germline CDR1 is MNHNY and CDR2 is SVGAGI (reference sequence). V dropped 5 bases and J dropped 5 bases, with 11 bases sitting between them. The CDR3 consists of 13 residues. The CDR3 DNA reads TGTGCCAGCAGTCCCCCAGGGGAAGATACGCAGTATTTT. Amino acids: CASSPPGEDTQYF.

This clonotype is labeled large. J is TRBJ2-1 and V is TRBV7-9, with a possible D match to TRBD1 (6 bases). The CDR3 contains 15 residues. CDR1 is SEHNR and CDR2 is FQNEAQ in the germline V gene (reference sequence). V was trimmed by 5 bases and J by 8 bases, leaving 19 bases between them. The CDR3 loop is CASSRFGQRVDEQFF. CDR3 bases: TGTGCCAGCAGCCGCTTCGGACAGCGAGTCGATGAGCAGTTCTTC.

This clonotype was seen many times. The J gene is TRBJ2-6, the V gene TRBV4-2, with D uncertain. CDR3 length equals 16 residues. Germline CDR1 LGHNA, CDR2 YNFKEQ. Trimming left V 1 base short and J 1 base short, with 8 bases between. CDR3 nucleotides: TGTGCCAGCAGCCAAGTTGCGCAGTCTGGGGCCAACGTCCTGACTTTC. This encodes CASSQVAQSGANVLTF.

This clonotype was detected ten times or more. V usage is TRBV7-9 and J usage is TRBJ2-3; unclear D gene. The CDR3 contains 12 residues. Germline CDR1 is SEHNR and CDR2 is FQNEAQ (reference sequence). With 6 bases removed from V and 3 bases from J, the gap between germline ends came to 7 bases. DNA of the CDR3: TGTGCCAGCAGTCCGAGAACAGATACGCAGTATTTT. Translating gives CASSPRTDTQYF.

This clonotype turned up a few times. This sequence joins TRBV12-3 or TRBV12-4 and TRBJ1-1; TRBD1 might be the D (6 bases). The CDR3 is 14 residues long. The ends were cut back, 3 bases at V and 3 bases at J, with 11 bases in the middle. The CDR3 region is CASSFRPGDTEAFF. The DNA for the CDR3 is TGTGCCAGCAGTTTTAGACCAGGGGACACTGAAGCTTTCTTT.